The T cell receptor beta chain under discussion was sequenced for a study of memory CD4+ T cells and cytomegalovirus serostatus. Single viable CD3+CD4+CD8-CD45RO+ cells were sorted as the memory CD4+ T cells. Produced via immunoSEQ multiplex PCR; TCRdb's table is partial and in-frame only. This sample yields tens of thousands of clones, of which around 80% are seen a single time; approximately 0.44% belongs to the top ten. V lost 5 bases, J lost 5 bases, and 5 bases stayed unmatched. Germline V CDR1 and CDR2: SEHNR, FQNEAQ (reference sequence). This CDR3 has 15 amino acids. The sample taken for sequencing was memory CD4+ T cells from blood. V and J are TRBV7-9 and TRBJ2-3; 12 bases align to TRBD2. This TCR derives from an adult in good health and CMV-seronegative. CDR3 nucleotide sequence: TGTGCCAGCAGCCCTAGCGGGGGGGCAGGAGATACGCAGTATTTT. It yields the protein CASSPSGGAGDTQYF.